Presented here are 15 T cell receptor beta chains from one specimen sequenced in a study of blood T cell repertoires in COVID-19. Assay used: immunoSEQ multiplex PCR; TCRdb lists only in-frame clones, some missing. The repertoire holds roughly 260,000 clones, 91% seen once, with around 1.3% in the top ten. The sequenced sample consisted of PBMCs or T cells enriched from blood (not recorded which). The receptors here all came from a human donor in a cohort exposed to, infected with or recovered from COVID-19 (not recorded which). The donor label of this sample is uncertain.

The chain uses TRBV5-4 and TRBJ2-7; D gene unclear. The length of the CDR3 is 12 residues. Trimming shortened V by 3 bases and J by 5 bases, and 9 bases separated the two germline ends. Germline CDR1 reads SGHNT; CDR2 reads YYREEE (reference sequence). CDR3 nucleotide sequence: TGTGCCAGCAGCTCCCTATCGGACGAGCAGTACTTC. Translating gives CASSSLSDEQYF.

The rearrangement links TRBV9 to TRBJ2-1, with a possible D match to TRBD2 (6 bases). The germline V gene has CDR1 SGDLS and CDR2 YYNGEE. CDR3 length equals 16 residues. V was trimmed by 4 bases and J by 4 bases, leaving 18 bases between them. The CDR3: CASSLAEGLGYNEQFF. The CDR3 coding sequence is TGTGCCAGCAGCCTAGCTGAGGGACTGGGTTACAATGAGCAGTTCTTC.

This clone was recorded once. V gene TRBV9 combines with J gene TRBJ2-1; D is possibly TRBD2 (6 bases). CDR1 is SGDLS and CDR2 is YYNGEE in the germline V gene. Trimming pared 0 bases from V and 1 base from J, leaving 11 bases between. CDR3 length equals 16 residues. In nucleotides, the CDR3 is TGTGCCAGCAGCGTAGCTTCCAGCGGGTCCTACAATGAGCAGTTCTTC. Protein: CASSVASSGSYNEQFF.

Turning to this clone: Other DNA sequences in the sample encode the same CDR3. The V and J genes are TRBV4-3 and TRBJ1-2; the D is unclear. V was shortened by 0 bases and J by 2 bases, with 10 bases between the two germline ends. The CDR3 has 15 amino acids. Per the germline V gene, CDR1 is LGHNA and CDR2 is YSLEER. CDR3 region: CASSQDRAGNYGYTF. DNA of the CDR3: TGCGCCAGCAGCCAAGATCGAGCAGGCAACTATGGCTACACCTTC.

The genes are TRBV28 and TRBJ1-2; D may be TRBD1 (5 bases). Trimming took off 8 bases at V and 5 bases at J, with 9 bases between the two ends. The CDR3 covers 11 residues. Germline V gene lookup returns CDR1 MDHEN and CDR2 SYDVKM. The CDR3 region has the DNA TGTGCCAGCGGTAGACAGTATGGCTACACCTTC. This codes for CASGRQYGYTF.

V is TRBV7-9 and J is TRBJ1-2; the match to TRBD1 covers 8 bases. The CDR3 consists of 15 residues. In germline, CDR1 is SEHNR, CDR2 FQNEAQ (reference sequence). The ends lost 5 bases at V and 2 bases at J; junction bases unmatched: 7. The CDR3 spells CASSRGAGGNYGYTF. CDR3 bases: TGTGCCAGCAGCAGGGGAGCAGGGGGCAACTATGGCTACACCTTC.

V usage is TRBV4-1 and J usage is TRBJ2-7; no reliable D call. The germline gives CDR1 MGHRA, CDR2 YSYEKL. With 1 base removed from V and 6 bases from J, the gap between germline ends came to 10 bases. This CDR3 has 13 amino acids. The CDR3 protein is CASSQAFQSEQYF. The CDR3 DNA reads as TGCGCCAGCAGCCAAGCGTTCCAGTCCGAGCAGTACTTC.

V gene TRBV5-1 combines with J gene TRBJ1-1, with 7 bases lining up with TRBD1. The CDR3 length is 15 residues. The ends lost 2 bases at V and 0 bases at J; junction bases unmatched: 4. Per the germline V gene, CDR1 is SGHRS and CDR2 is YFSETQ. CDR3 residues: CASSLRTGVNTEAFF. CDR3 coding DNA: TGCGCCAGCAGCTTACGTACAGGGGTGAACACTGAAGCTTTCTTT. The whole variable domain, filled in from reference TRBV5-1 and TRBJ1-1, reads KAGVTQTPRYLIKTRGQQVTLSCSPISGHRSVSWYQQTPGQGLQFLFEYFSETQRNKGNFPGRFSGRQFSNSRSEMNVSTLELGDSALYLCASSLRTGVNTEAFFGQGTRLTVV.

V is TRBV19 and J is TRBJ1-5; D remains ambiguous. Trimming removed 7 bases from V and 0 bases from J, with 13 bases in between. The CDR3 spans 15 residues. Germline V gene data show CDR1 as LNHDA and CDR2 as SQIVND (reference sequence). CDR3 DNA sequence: TGTGCCAGTACCCGATCTACTCTTAGCAATCAGCCCCAGCATTTT. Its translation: CASTRSTLSNQPQHF.

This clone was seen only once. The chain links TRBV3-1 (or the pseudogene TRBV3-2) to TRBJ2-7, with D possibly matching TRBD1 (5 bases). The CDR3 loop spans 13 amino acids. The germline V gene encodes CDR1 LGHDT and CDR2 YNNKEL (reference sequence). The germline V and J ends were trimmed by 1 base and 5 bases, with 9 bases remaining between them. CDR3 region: CASSQARGHEQYF. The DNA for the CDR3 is TGTGCCAGCAGCCAAGCAAGGGGCCACGAGCAGTACTTC.

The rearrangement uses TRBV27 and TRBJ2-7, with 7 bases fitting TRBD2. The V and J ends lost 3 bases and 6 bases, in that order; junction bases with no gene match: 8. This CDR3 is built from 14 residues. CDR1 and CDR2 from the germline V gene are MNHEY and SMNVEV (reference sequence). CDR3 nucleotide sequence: TGTGCCAGCAGTTTTGGGGGGGTTCCTGGCGAGCAGTACTTC. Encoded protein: CASSFGGVPGEQYF.

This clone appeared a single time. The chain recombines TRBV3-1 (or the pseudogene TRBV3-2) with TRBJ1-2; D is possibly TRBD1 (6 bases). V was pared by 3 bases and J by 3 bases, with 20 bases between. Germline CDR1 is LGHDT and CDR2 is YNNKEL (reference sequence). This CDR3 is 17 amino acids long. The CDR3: CASSQTWGHLWDYGYTF. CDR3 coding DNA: TGTGCCAGCAGCCAGACGTGGGGGCACCTCTGGGACTATGGCTACACCTTC.

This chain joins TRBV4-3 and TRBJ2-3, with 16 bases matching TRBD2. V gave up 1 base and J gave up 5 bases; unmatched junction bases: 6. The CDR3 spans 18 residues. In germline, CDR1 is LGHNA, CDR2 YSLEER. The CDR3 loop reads CASSQAGLAGGQIDTQYF. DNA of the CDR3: TGCGCCAGCAGCCAAGCGGGACTAGCGGGGGGGCAAATAGATACGCAGTATTTT.

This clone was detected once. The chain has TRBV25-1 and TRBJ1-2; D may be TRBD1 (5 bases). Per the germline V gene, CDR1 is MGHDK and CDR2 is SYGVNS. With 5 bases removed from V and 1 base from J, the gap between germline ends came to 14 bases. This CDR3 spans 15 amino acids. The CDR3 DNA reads TGTGCCAGCAGTCCAACCGGGGGGAGTAACTATGGCTACACCTTC. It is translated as CASSPTGGSNYGYTF.

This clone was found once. The CDR3, as DNA: TGTGCCGTAGGGAGACGATCAGGGGGTGGCACAGATACGCAGTATTTT. This sequence encodes CAVGRRSGGGTDTQYF. The chain carries TRBV19 and TRBJ2-3, with 7 bases identical to TRBD1. The V gene end was trimmed by 11 bases and the J gene end by 1 base; junction bases not matched to a gene: 15. Germline-derived CDR1 and CDR2 are LNHDA and SQIVND (reference sequence). The CDR3 runs 16 residues.